This T cell receptor beta chain was found in a study of shared clonotypes between healthy human individuals. Study-wide context: The study used three CD4 naive, three CD4 memory, two CD8 naive and one CD8 memory plate per donor.

CDR3 length: 17 amino acids. CD8 cells regarded as naive lacked CD45RO, were positively chosen for CCR7, and omitted terminally differentiated effector memory CD45RA+ cells. Whole-study results and caveats: Relative to clonotypes present in all four donors, those not shared had lower generation probabilities.

For each subset, genomic DNA was distributed in equal portions over several immunoSEQ plates. In replicate PCRs of sorted subsets, 150 to 200 ng DNA, about 29,000 T cell genomes, was used. Profiling relied on immunoSEQ multiplex PCR, and the TCRdb table lists in-frame clones only, not all of them. The sample carries some 2.1 million clones, 90% to 95% recorded once. Regarding this clone: The antigen remains undetermined.

Sequenced material: naive CD8+ T cells from PBMCs. The TCR sequence derives from a man aged 18 to 30 in good health. Some clones in this sample may be carry-over from other donors' samples. V and J are TRBV12-2 and TRBJ1-1. TRBV12-2 is shown as a pseudogene. Written as DNA, the CDR3 is TGTGCAAGTCGCTTAGCGGGCGTCGGGGGCCTCGACACTGAAGCTTTCTTT. Encoded protein: CASRLAGVGGLDTEAFF.